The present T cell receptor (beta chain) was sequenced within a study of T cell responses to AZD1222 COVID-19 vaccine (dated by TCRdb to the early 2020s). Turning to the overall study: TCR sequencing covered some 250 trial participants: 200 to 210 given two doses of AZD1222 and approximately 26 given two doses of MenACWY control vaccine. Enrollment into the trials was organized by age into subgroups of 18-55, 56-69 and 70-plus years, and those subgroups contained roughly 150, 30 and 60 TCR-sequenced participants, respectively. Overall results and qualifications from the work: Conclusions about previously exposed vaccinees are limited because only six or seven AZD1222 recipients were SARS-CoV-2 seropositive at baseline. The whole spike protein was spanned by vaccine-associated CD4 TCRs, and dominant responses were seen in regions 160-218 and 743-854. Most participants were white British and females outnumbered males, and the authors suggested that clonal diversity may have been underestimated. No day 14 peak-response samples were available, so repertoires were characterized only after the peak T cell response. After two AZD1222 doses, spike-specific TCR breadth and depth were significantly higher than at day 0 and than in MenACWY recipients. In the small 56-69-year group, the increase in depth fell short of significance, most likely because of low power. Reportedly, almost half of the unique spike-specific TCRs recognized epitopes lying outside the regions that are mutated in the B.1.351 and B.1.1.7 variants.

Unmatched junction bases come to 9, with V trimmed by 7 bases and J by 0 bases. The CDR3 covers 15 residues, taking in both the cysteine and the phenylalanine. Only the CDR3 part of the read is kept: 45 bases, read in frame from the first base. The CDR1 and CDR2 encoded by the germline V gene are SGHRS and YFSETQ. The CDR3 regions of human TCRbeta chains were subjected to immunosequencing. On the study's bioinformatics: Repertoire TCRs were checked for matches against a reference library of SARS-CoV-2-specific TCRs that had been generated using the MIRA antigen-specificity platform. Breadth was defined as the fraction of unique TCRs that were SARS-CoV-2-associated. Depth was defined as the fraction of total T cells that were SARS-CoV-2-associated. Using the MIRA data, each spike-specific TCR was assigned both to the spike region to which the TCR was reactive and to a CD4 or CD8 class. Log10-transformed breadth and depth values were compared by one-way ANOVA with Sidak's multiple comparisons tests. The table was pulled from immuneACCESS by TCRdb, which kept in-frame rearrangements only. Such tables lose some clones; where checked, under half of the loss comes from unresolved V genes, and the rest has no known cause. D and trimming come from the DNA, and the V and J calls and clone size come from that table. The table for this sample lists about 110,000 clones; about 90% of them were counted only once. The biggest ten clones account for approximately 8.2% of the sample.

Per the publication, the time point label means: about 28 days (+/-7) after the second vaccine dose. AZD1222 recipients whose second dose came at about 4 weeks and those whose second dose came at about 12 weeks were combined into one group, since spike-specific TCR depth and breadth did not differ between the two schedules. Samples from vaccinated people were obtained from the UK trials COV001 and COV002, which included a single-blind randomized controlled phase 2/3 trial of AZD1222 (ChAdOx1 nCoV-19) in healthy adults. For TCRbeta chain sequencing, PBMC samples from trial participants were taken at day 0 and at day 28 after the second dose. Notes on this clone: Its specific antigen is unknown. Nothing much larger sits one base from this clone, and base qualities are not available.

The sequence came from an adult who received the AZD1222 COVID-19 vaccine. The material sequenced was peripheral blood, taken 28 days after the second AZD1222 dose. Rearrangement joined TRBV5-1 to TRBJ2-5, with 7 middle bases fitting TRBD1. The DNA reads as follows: TGCGCCAGCCGCCGGGACAGCTTTAACCAAGAGACCCAGTACTTC. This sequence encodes CASRRDSFNQETQYF.